This T cell receptor beta chain was obtained from a study of blood T cells in healthy people across ages. With a J-beta primer mix and a sample-barcoded 5' primer, a second PCR ran about 7 to 12 cycles. TCRdb re-called the 5' RACE reads with MiXCR, one entry per CDR3 protein. This table holds fewer than 700,000 distinct CDR3 sequences, approximately 40% found once. Per sample, at least 5.5 micrograms of total RNA were extracted. The CDR3 extends over 17 amino acids. Germline V gives CDR1 SGHTA, CDR2 FQGNSA. Trimming took 5 bases from V and 2 from J; bases not matched to a gene: 8. The specimen was blood. The chain combines TRBV7-2 with TRBJ2-7, with TRBD2 identical over 14 bases. The TCR was taken from a man older than 75 in good health. The CDR3 sequence: CASSPPGLAGGPYEQYF. DNA of the CDR3: TGTGCCAGCAGCCCCCCCGGACTAGCGGGAGGTCCCTACGAGCAGTACTTC.